These 20 T cell receptor beta chains were sequenced from one sample in a study of OX40 agonist ivuxolimab in advanced cancers. Some clones are missing from TCRdb's copy, which holds only in-frame ones; the method was immunoSEQ multiplex PCR. In the table there are 65,000 to 70,000 clones, over 75% of which are singletons. The specimen was CD4+ or CD8+ T cells sorted from blood, collected in a trial of the OX40 agonist ivuxolimab. The receptor source for this set is an adult with an advanced solid tumor such as melanoma, head and neck, liver or kidney cancer.

V and J are TRBV4-1 and TRBJ1-4; no reliable D call. V dropped 1 base and J dropped 2 bases, with 5 bases sitting between them. The CDR3 is 14 residues long. Germline values: CDR1 MGHRA, CDR2 YSYEKL. The DNA of the CDR3 is TGCGCCAGCAGCCAAGGAGTGACTAATGAAAAACTGTTTTTT. Protein: CASSQGVTNEKLFF.

This chain links TRBV27 with TRBJ1-3; D is uncertain. Germline V gene data show CDR1 as MNHEY and CDR2 as SMNVEV (reference sequence). This CDR3 contains 14 residues. V dropped 5 bases and J dropped 4 bases, with 12 bases sitting between them. The CDR3: CASSPQVGGNTIYF. DNA for the CDR3: TGTGCCAGCAGTCCCCAGGTGGGAGGAAACACCATATATTTT.

The chain carries TRBV4-3 and TRBJ2-1; 14 bases are shared with TRBD2. Germline V gene lookup returns CDR1 LGHNA and CDR2 YSLEER. V trimming: 6 bases; J trimming: 5 bases; junction bases outside the gene matches: 6. The CDR3 covers 16 residues. CDR3 in amino acids: CASSRTSGRPDNEQFF. The CDR3, as DNA: TGCGCCAGCAGTCGGACTAGCGGGAGGCCAGACAATGAGCAGTTCTTC.

Here the CDR3 DNA reads TGCAGCGTTTCGGGGACTAGCGGGGGGCTGTCCTACGAGCAGTACTTC. It yields the protein CSVSGTSGGLSYEQYF. The chain carries TRBV29-1 and TRBJ2-7, with TRBD2 identical over 15 bases. The CDR3 covers 16 residues. The germline CDR1 and CDR2 sequences are SQVTM and ANQGSEA. The trim removed 5 bases at V and 1 base at J, leaving 6 bases unmatched.

V and J are TRBV27 and TRBJ1-3, with D unclear. Germline values: CDR1 MNHEY, CDR2 SMNVEV (reference sequence). The CDR3 is made up of 11 amino acids. Trimming took off 8 bases at V and 4 bases at J, with 6 bases between the two ends. The CDR3 coding sequence is TGTGCCAGCTACGGGGGAAACACCATATATTTT. It encodes CASYGGNTIYF.

The table lists this clone with a count of one. The gene calls are TRBV6-4 and TRBJ1-1; D possibly corresponds to TRBD1 (6 bases). In germline, CDR1 is MRHNA, CDR2 SNTAGT. V lost 5 bases and J 3 bases, leaving 10 bases between the germline ends. The CDR3 runs 13 residues. CDR3 residues: CASSQGSDTEAFF. In DNA form, the CDR3 reads TGTGCCAGCAGTCAGGGGTCGGACACTGAAGCTTTCTTT.

The chain links TRBV5-4 to TRBJ2-4; D could derive from TRBD1 or TRBD2 (5 bases each). V lost 4 bases and J 7 bases, leaving 9 bases between the germline ends. Germline loops: CDR1 SGHNT, CDR2 YYREEE (reference sequence). This CDR3 has 12 amino acids. Here the CDR3 DNA reads TGTGCCAGCAGCGGGGACGCTAACATTCAGTACTTC. It codes for CASSGDANIQYF.

The chain is built from TRBV19 and TRBJ2-1; D gene ambiguous. Germline V gene lookup returns CDR1 LNHDA and CDR2 SQIVND (reference sequence). This CDR3 contains 12 residues. Trimming pared 3 bases from V and 7 bases from J, leaving 7 bases between. CDR3 in DNA: TGTGCCAGTAGTATCTTCGGAAATGAGCAGTTCTTC. Amino acids: CASSIFGNEQFF. Full variable domain (rest looked up from reference TRBV19 and TRBJ2-1): DGGITQSPKYLFRKEGQNVTLSCEQNLNHDAMYWYRQDPGQGLRLIYYSQIVNDFQKGDIAEGYSVSREKKESFPLTVTSAQKNPTAFYLCASSIFGNEQFFGPGTRLTVL.

This chain uses TRBV5-6 with TRBJ2-1; D is uncertain. This CDR3 contains 14 residues. V dropped 0 bases and J dropped 0 bases, with 4 bases sitting between them. The germline gives CDR1 SGHDT, CDR2 YYEEEE. CDR3 region: CASSLDSSYNEQFF. The CDR3 DNA follows: TGTGCCAGCAGCTTGGACAGCTCCTACAATGAGCAGTTCTTC.

This clone was detected only once. The chain has TRBV30 and TRBJ1-2, with 11 bases matching TRBD1. This CDR3 is built from 15 residues. In germline, CDR1 is GTSNPN, CDR2 SVGIG (reference sequence). J lost 4 bases, V lost 2 bases, and 6 bases had no gene match. CDR3 in DNA: TGTGCCTGGAGTCCCGGACAGGGGGCTTTCTATGGCTACACCTTC. Protein product: CAWSPGQGAFYGYTF.

The V gene is TRBV9, the J gene TRBJ2-2; D is uncertain. The V end lost 4 bases, the J end lost 4 bases, and 14 bases lay between the germline ends. The CDR3 runs 15 residues. Looked up from germline, CDR1 is SGDLS and CDR2 is YYNGEE. The DNA for the CDR3 is TGTGCCAGCAGCCCATTGGCAAGAGGCACCGGGGAGCTGTTTTTT. Residues: CASSPLARGTGELFF.

V is TRBV19 and J is TRBJ2-7; no clear D gene. Trimming shortened V by 1 base and J by 0 bases, and 7 bases separated the two germline ends. CDR1 LNHDA and CDR2 SQIVND come from the germline V gene (reference sequence). The length of the CDR3 is 14 residues. The CDR3 region is CASSIGPDSYEQYF. CDR3 nucleotide sequence: TGTGCCAGTAGTATAGGGCCGGACTCCTACGAGCAGTACTTC. The entire variable domain, with the rest obtained from reference TRBV19 and TRBJ2-7, is as follows: DGGITQSPKYLFRKEGQNVTLSCEQNLNHDAMYWYRQDPGQGLRLIYYSQIVNDFQKGDIAEGYSVSREKKESFPLTVTSAQKNPTAFYLCASSIGPDSYEQYFGPGTRLTVT.

The gene calls are TRBV4-1 and TRBJ2-7; D call uncertain. CDR1 MGHRA and CDR2 YSYEKL come from the germline V gene. Trimming pared 1 base from V and 0 bases from J, leaving 7 bases between. The CDR3 totals 14 residues. Here the CDR3 DNA reads TGCGCCAGCAGCCAAGTAGACGGCTCCTACGAGCAGTACTTC. Translated, it gives CASSQVDGSYEQYF.

CDR3 nucleotides: TGTGCCAGCGCGACCGAGGGGGTTTGGTCCACTGAAGCTTTCTTT. Translated: CASATEGVWSTEAFF. V and J are TRBV7-9 and TRBJ1-1; the D gene is possibly TRBD1 (6 bases). CDR1 is SEHNR and CDR2 is FQNEAQ in the germline V gene (reference sequence). V was cut by 8 bases and J by 4 bases, with 20 bases left in between. The CDR3 is 15 residues long.

This sequence joins TRBV9 and TRBJ1-2; perhaps TRBD1 as D (6 bases). Germline CDR1 and CDR2: SGDLS and YYNGEE. The length of the CDR3 is 15 residues. Trimming removed 1 base at V and 7 bases at J, with 17 bases between. The CDR3 DNA reads as TGTGCCAGCAGCGTAACGGCGACAGGTCAGGGTGGCTACACCTTC. Translating it yields CASSVTATGQGGYTF.

The J gene is TRBJ2-7, the V gene TRBV4-2; 7 positions agree with TRBD2. The germline CDR1 and CDR2 sequences are LGHNA and YNFKEQ. The CDR3 contains 15 residues. V was pared by 1 base and J by 2 bases, with 5 bases of the junction left unmatched. CDR3 nucleotides: TGTGCCAGCAGCCAAGTCTCGGCGGGGGCCTACGAGCAGTACTTC. Translated: CASSQVSAGAYEQYF.

The V gene is TRBV4-3, the J gene TRBJ2-1; 9 bases are shared with TRBD2. V lost 0 bases and J lost 9; bases outside the gene matches: 6. Germline V lookup: CDR1 LGHNA, CDR2 YSLEER. CDR3 length equals 15 residues. This CDR3 is CASSQDGTSSFEQFF. The CDR3 coding sequence is TGCGCCAGCAGCCAAGATGGGACTAGCTCGTTTGAGCAGTTCTTC.

This clone was seen only a few times. The V call is TRBV7-3, the J call TRBJ2-1, with TRBD2 matching 10 bases. V shed 0 bases, J shed 8 bases, and the junction held 4 bases outside the gene matches. Germline V CDR1 and CDR2: SGHTA, FQGTGA. The CDR3 spans 15 residues. The CDR3 sequence is CASSLTLAGYDEQFF. DNA for the CDR3: TGTGCCAGCAGCTTAACACTAGCGGGGTACGATGAGCAGTTCTTC.

The chain links TRBV4-1 to TRBJ2-7; 8 bases match TRBD1. Germline CDR1 is MGHRA and CDR2 is YSYEKL. The CDR3 totals 14 residues. V lost 4 bases and J lost 3; bases outside the gene matches: 5. The CDR3 DNA sequence: TGCGCCAGCAGCCGAGGACAGGGAGACTACGAGCAGTACTTC. Its protein product is CASSRGQGDYEQYF.

The chain joins TRBV4-3 to TRBJ1-2, with D maybe TRBD1 (5 bases). Trimming removed 4 bases from V and 6 bases from J, with 15 bases in between. This CDR3 region has 14 residues. Germline loops: CDR1 LGHNA, CDR2 YSLEER. In DNA, the CDR3 is TGCGCCAGCAGCCCCGGGGGGGGATGGGATGGCTACACCTTC. Amino acids: CASSPGGGWDGYTF.